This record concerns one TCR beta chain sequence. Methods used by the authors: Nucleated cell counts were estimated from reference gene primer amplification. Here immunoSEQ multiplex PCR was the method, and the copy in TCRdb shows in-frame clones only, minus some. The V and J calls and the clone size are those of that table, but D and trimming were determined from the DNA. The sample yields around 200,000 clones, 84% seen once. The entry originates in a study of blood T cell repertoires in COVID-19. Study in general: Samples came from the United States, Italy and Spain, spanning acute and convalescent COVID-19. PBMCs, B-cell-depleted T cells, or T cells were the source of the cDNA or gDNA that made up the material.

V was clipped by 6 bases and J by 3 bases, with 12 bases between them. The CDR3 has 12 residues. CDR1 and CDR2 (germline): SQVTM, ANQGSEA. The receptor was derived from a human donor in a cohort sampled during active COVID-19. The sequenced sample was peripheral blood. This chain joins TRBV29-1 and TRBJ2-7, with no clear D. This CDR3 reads CSVGEYGYEQYF. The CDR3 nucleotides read TGCAGCGTCGGAGAATATGGCTACGAGCAGTACTTC.